The rows below give T cell receptor beta chains drawn from one sample of a study of T-cell reconstitution after alpha-beta-depleted transplantation in children. TCRdb reprocessed the PCR reads via MiXCR and lists one record per CDR3 protein. This sample has some 830,000 distinct CDR3 sequences, with approximately 15% found just once. This specimen consisted of PBMCs, mostly from graft donor cells, obtained 360 days after TCRalphabeta/CD19-depleted stem cell transplant. The source is a male patient aged 10 to 17 who had a stem cell transplant for acute lymphoblastic leukemia, so the T cells may come from the graft donor. Each CDR3 is given with its conserved first and last residue. The order of the fields is V gene, clone size, D gene, J gene, CDR3 protein, CDR3 DNA. A D gene is named only where the DNA matches it firmly. Clone size is shown for a subset of rows, as once, few, many or a class of expanded clone.

>TRBV11-2|few|.|TRBJ1-2
CASSLGWGYTF
TGTGCCAGCAGCTTAGGCTGGGGCTACACCTTC
>TRBV29-1|.|TRBD1|TRBJ2-1
CSVGGTVLNEQFF
TGCAGCGTTGGGGGGACAGTCCTGAATGAGCAGTTCTTC
>TRBV10-2|.|.|TRBJ1-3
CASRSSDGGNTIYF
TGCGCCAGCAGATCTTCAGACGGTGGAAACACCATATATTTT
>TRBV7-9|.|TRBD2|TRBJ2-7
CASSSRTSRQTYEQYF
TGTGCCAGCAGCTCCCGGACTAGCCGGCAGACCTACGAGCAGTACTTC
>TRBV5-6|few|.|TRBJ2-5
CASSLDVDGGVTQYF
TGTGCCAGCAGCTTGGATGTGGATGGAGGCGTGACCCAGTACTTC
>TRBV5-1|few|.|TRBJ2-6
CASSSRTSSGANVLTF
TGCGCCAGCAGCTCCCGTACTAGCTCTGGGGCCAACGTCCTGACTTTC
>TRBV21-1|.|.|TRBJ2-7
CASSKVGWTSGSCEQYF
TGTGCCAGCAGCAAAGTAGGCTGGACTAGCGGGAGTTGCGAGCAGTACTTC
>TRBV30|.|TRBD1|TRBJ1-2
CAWSTGGWNYGYTF
TGTGCCTGGAGTACAGGGGGATGGAACTATGGCTACACCTTC
>TRBV20-1|many|TRBD2|TRBJ2-5
CSAPRLAEGPETQYF
TGCAGTGCTCCCCGACTAGCGGAAGGTCCGGAGACCCAGTACTTC
>TRBV30|.|TRBD2|TRBJ2-5
CAWSGSGSRAKETQYF
TGTGCCTGGAGTGGTAGCGGGAGTAGGGCGAAAGAGACCCAGTACTTC
>TRBV9|few|TRBD1|TRBJ1-2
CASSGPRGGYTF
TGTGCCAGCAGCGGTCCCAGGGGGGGCTACACCTTC